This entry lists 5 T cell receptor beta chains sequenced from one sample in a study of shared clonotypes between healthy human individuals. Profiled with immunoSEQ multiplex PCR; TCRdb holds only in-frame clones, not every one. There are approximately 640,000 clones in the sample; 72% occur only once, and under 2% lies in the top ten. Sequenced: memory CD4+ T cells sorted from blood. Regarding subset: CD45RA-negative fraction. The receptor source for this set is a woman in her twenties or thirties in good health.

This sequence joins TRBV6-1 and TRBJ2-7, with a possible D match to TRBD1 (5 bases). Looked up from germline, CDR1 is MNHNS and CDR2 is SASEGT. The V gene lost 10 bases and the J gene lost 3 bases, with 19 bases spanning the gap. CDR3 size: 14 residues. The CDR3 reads CATVVGHHLYEQYF. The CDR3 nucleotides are TGTGCCACAGTCGTAGGACATCACCTCTACGAGCAGTACTTC.

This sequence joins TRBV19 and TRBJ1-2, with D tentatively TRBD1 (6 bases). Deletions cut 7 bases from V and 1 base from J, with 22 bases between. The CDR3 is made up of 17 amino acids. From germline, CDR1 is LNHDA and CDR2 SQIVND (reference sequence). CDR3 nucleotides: TGTGCCAGTACCCCGGCGGGGGCCTCGGCTTATAACTATGGCTACACCTTC. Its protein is CASTPAGASAYNYGYTF.

The CDR3 sequence: CASSPKAGGNEQYF. CDR3 sequence (DNA): TGTGCCAGCAGTCCTAAAGCGGGAGGTAACGAGCAGTACTTC. The rearrangement uses TRBV6-6 and TRBJ2-7; TRBD2 matches at 9 bases. The V gene's germline CDR1 is MNHNY and CDR2 SVGAGI (reference sequence). The length of the CDR3 is 14 residues. V dropped 5 bases and J dropped 5; count of bases not matched to a gene: 7.

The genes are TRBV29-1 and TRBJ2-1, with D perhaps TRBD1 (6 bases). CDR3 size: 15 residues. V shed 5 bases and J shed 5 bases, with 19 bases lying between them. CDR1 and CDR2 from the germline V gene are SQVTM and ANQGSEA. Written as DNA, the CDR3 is TGCAGCGTTTACGGCCCGAGCCAGGGGAACAATGAGCAGTTCTTC. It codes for CSVYGPSQGNNEQFF.

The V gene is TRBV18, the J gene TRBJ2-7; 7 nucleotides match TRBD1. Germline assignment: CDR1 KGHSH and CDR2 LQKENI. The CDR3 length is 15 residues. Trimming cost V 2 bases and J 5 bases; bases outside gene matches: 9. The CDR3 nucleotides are TGTGCCAGCTCACCAGGACAGGCTCCCTCTCACGAGCAGTACTTC. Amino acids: CASSPGQAPSHEQYF.